The 10 T cell receptor beta chains in this list originate from one sample, sequenced in a study of T-cell reconstitution after alpha-beta-depleted transplantation in children. Molecular barcoding with unique molecular identifiers was used for the TCRbeta library. TCRdb reprocessed the PCR reads with MiXCR, giving one entry per CDR3 protein. This sample carries roughly 310,000 distinct CDR3 sequences, around 25% of them seen once, and the ten largest clones take roughly 9.7%. Material: PBMCs, mostly from graft donor cells, obtained 180 days after TCRalphabeta/CD19-depleted stem cell transplant. These receptors were collected from a male patient younger than 18 who had a stem cell transplant for acute lymphoblastic leukemia, so the T cells may come from the graft donor.

J is TRBJ2-3 and V is TRBV4-1; 7 bases are a match to TRBD2. Germline V CDR1 and CDR2: MGHRA, YSYEKL. The CDR3 runs to 15 residues. V lost 1 base and J lost 2; bases outside the gene matches: 3. CDR3 sequence: CASSQVRDYTDTQYF. DNA for the CDR3: TGCGCCAGCAGCCAAGTTCGGGACTACACAGATACGCAGTATTTT.

This clonotype appeared a few times. Here the CDR3 reads CASSSTGANTGELFF. The CDR3 DNA reads TGTGCCAGCAGTTCTACGGGAGCGAACACCGGGGAGCTGTTTTTT. The V and J genes are TRBV12-3 or TRBV12-4 and TRBJ2-2; TRBD2 might be the D (6 bases). The V end was cut by 4 bases, the J end by 0 bases, with 9 bases between. The CDR3 is 15 amino acids.

The chain is built from TRBV10-3 and TRBJ2-1; 11 bases are a match to TRBD2. Germline CDR1 and CDR2: ENHRY and SYGVKD. This CDR3 is 13 amino acids long. Trimming took 4 bases from V and 8 from J; bases not matched to a gene: 1. CDR3 DNA sequence: TGTGCCATCAGTGGACTAGCGGGATATGAGCAGTTCTTC. Residues: CAISGLAGYEQFF.

This clonotype was recorded only once. The germline gene is not matched at one end of the junction; a read error may be the cause. V usage is TRBV10-3 and J usage is TRBJ2-7, with D tentatively TRBD1 (5 bases). Germline loops: CDR1 ENHRY, CDR2 SYGVKD. The CDR3 length is 15 residues. CDR3 DNA sequence: TGTGCCATCAGTGAGTCGGCAGGGCTGATCTACGAGAAGTACTTC. The encoded protein is CAISESAGLIYEKYF.

The chain is built from TRBV5-1 and TRBJ2-6; D may match TRBD1 or TRBD2 (5 bases each). Germline V gene sequence: CDR1 SGHRS, CDR2 YFSETQ. CDR3 size: 15 residues. V was shortened by 6 bases and J by 4 bases, with 14 bases between the two germline ends. CDR3: CASKVLGTGANVLTF. The CDR3, as DNA: TGCGCCAGCAAGGTTCTCGGGACCGGGGCCAACGTCCTGACTTTC.

Only a few counts were recorded for this clonotype. CDR3 DNA: TGTGCCAGCAGCTTACGGGCCAAGGGGACTAGCGGCTACAATGAGCAGTTCTTC. This translates into CASSLRAKGTSGYNEQFF. V usage is TRBV11-2 and J usage is TRBJ2-1, with 11 bases fitting TRBD2. Germline lookup yields CDR1 SGHAT and CDR2 FQNNGV. V was clipped by 2 bases and J by 3 bases; unmatched bases: 9. CDR3 length: 18 amino acids. The full variable domain, rest sourced from reference TRBV11-2 and TRBJ2-1, is EAGVAQSPRYKIIEKRQSVAFWCNPISGHATLYWYQQILGQGPKLLIQFQNNGVVDDSQLPKDRFSAERLKGVDSTLKIQPAKLEDSAVYLCASSLRAKGTSGYNEQFFGPGTRLTVL.

This clonotype has just a few counts. The chain uses TRBV11-2 and TRBJ2-7, with 9 nucleotides matching TRBD2. CDR1 and CDR2 from the germline V gene are SGHAT and FQNNGV. J lost 4 bases, V lost 4 bases, and 5 bases had no gene match. This CDR3 is 14 amino acids long. CDR3 in DNA: TGTGCCAGCAGCTACCGACTAGCGGCTTACGAGCAGTACTTC. The encoded protein is CASSYRLAAYEQYF.

This clonotype was observed a handful of times. This chain uses TRBV9 with TRBJ1-3; D not certain. The V end lost 3 bases, the J end lost 3 bases, and 22 bases lay between the germline ends. This CDR3 has 18 residues. Germline lookup yields CDR1 SGDLS and CDR2 YYNGEE. For the CDR3, the DNA is TGTGCCAGCAGCGGGTGGCCGATGCAGGAAGCAGGTGGAAACACCATATATTTT. Its protein is CASSGWPMQEAGGNTIYF.

This clonotype turned up a few times. V and J are TRBV2 and TRBJ2-4, with 10 nucleotides matching TRBD2. The junction had 9 bases not matched to a gene; V was cut back by 7 bases and J by 6 bases. The length of the CDR3 is 15 residues. Germline CDR1 and CDR2: SNHLY and FYNNEI. The CDR3 region is CASNIRTSGSNIQYF. The CDR3 nucleotides read TGTGCCAGCAACATCCGGACTAGCGGTTCAAACATTCAGTACTTC.

V and J are TRBV7-2 and TRBJ1-2, with unresolved D. The CDR3 has 15 residues. V was pared by 4 bases and J by 7 bases, with 19 bases between. Germline V CDR1 and CDR2: SGHTA, FQGNSA. CDR3 sequence (DNA): TGTGCCAGCAGCTCCAAAACTCCGGGAAATAGTGGCTACACCTTC. This codes for CASSSKTPGNSGYTF.